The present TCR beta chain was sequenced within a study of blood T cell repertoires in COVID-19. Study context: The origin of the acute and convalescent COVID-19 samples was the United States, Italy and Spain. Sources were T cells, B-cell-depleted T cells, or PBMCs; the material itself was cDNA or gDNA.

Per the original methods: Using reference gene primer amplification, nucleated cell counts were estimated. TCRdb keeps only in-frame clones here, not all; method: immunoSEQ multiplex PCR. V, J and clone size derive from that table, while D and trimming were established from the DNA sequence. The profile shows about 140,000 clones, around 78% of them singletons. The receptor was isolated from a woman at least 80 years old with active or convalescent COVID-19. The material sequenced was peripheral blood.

CDR3 nucleotides: TGTGCCAGTAGTGTCGATCGGAGCTCCTACAATGAGCAGTTCTTC. Translated: CASSVDRSSYNEQFF. J is TRBJ2-1 and V is TRBV19; D uncertain. Germline CDR1 reads LNHDA; CDR2 reads SQIVND (reference sequence). The length of the CDR3 is 15 residues. The V end lost 5 bases, the J end lost 0 bases, and 11 bases lay between the germline ends.